The subject of this entry is one T cell receptor beta chain. Its antigen remains unknown. These data originate in a study of T cell responses to AZD1222 COVID-19 vaccine. Overall study findings and caveats: Only a handful of AZD1222 recipients, six or seven in all, had baseline seropositivity.

Sequenced by immunoSEQ multiplex PCR; TCRdb stores in-frame clones only, minus some. The profile covers about 140,000 clones, with approximately 86% appearing a single time and 4.5% to 5.5% taken by the ten largest. CDR3 length equals 13 residues. The germline V gene has CDR1 MNHEY and CDR2 SVGAGI. V was shortened by 0 bases and J by 6 bases, with 9 bases between the two germline ends. The clonotype comes from an adult who received the MenACWY meningococcal vaccine as a control. This material consisted of peripheral blood, taken 28 days after the second dose of the MenACWY control vaccine. The chain couples TRBV6-5 to TRBJ2-7; no reliable D call. The CDR3 sequence is CASSYSERGEQYF. In DNA form, the CDR3 reads TGTGCCAGCAGTTACTCGGAGCGCGGCGAGCAGTACTTC.